This is a list of T cell receptor beta chains from one sample in a study of CD8+ T cells in alopecia areata. Only in-frame clones appear in the TCRdb table, and some are missing; sequencing was by immunoSEQ multiplex PCR. The data show some 170,000 clones, approximately 70% seen once. Source: CD8+ T cells sorted from blood, taken at week 0. These TCRs come from a human donor with alopecia areata. The CDR3 runs from the conserved cysteine through the conserved F or W. Fields, in order: D gene, J gene, clone size, V gene, CDR3 DNA, CDR3 protein. The D gene is left open where the match is weak. Clone size appears in some rows only: once, few, many, or a class for an expanded clone.

>NA|TRBJ2-6|NA|TRBV29-1
TGCAGCGTTCCGGGCCGCGCCGGTGGGGCCAACGTCCTGACTTTC
CSVPGRAGGANVLTF
>NA|TRBJ1-3|NA|TRBV4-2
TGTGCCAGCAGCCAACAGAAGGACAGAGGAAACACCATATATTTT
CASSQQKDRGNTIYF
>NA|TRBJ2-7|few|TRBV29-1
TGCAGCGTTGAAAGGCGGGGACAAGAAGACTACGAGCAGTACTTC
CSVERRGQEDYEQYF
>TRBD1|TRBJ1-5|NA|TRBV2
TGTGCCAGCAGTCGAGGACAGGGCAATCAGCCCCAGCATTTT
CASSRGQGNQPQHF
>NA|TRBJ2-3|once|TRBV14
TGTGCCAGCAGCCAATTCGGGGCCCTCACAGATACGCAGTATTTT
CASSQFGALTDTQYF
>NA|TRBJ1-4|NA|TRBV29-1
TGCAGCGTTGAGGTACTCGGGAGTAATGAAAAACTGTTTTTT
CSVEVLGSNEKLFF
>NA|TRBJ2-1|NA|TRBV29-1
TGCAGCGTTGTCAATGAGCAGTTCTTC
CSVVNEQFF
>NA|TRBJ1-6|NA|TRBV11-3
TGTGCCAGCAGCGCCGGCAGGGGTGGTTCACCCCTCCACTTT
CASSAGRGGSPLHF
>NA|TRBJ2-2|NA|TRBV15
TGTGCCACCAGCGCCCGGGGTCAGTTTGAGACCGGGGAGCTGTTTTTT
CATSARGQFETGELFF
>NA|TRBJ2-7|NA|TRBV7-9
TGTGCCAGCAGCTTAGATGGGGCTAGGTACTTC
CASSLDGARYF
>NA|TRBJ1-5|few|TRBV10-2
TGCGCCAGCAGTGATCTTGAGGCAGGTTTCAATCAGCCCCAGCATTTT
CASSDLEAGFNQPQHF
>TRBD1|TRBJ2-7|NA|TRBV4-1
TGCGCCAGCAGCCAAGAAGACAGGGTCTGGTTCTACGAGCAGTACTTC
CASSQEDRVWFYEQYF
>NA|TRBJ2-1|NA|TRBV29-1
TGCAGCGTTGGAGCCAGCTCCTACAATGAGCAGTTCTTC
CSVGASSYNEQFF
>NA|TRBJ1-5|NA|TRBV19
TGTGCCAGTAGTATTGGGGTGGGAGGGCAGCCCCAGCATTTT
CASSIGVGGQPQHF
>NA|TRBJ2-7|NA|TRBV6-5
TGTGCCAGCAAAGGGGTTGACCACGAGCAGTACTTC
CASKGVDHEQYF
>TRBD1|TRBJ2-7|few|TRBV7-6
TGTGCCAGCAGCTTCCGGACAGGGGCGGACTACGAGCAGTACTTC
CASSFRTGADYEQYF
>NA|TRBJ1-2|NA|TRBV2
TGTGCCAGCAGTCTAGGGGCCGCCTATGGCTACACCTTC
CASSLGAAYGYTF
>NA|TRBJ1-1|NA|TRBV27
TGTGCCAGCAGTTTTCTACGGAACTTAGGGACTGAAGCTTTCTTT
CASSFLRNLGTEAFF
>NA|TRBJ2-7|NA|TRBV6-5
TGTGCCAGCAGTTATGATTGGGGGACCTCCAAGCAGCAGTACTTC
CASSYDWGTSKQQYF
>TRBD1|TRBJ2-1|once|TRBV5-1
TGCGCCAGCAGCTACGACAGGGGCAATGAGCAGTTCTTC
CASSYDRGNEQFF
>TRBD1|TRBJ2-7|NA|TRBV5-1
TGCGCCAGCAGCCAGGACCTTCGGGGACAGGGGGTCTCCTACGAGCAGTACTTC
CASSQDLRGQGVSYEQYF
>NA|TRBJ2-7|NA|TRBV4-1
TGCGCCAGCAGCCAAGATTGGGGTTTGGTGCAGCTCTCGGCGGGCGAGCAGTACTTC
CASSQDWGLVQLSAGEQYF
>TRBD2|TRBJ2-1|NA|TRBV2
TGTGCCAGCAGTGAAGAACGGGGGGGAAACAATGAGCAGTTCTTC
CASSEERGGNNEQFF